Below are 32 T cell receptor beta chains sequenced from a single sample in a study of T cell changes during pregnancy in multiple sclerosis (dated by TCRdb to the late 2010s). The library was made by the immunoSEQ multiplex PCR assay. Imported from immuneACCESS, the table was reduced by TCRdb to in-frame sequences with V and J called. These copies leave out some clones; in studies compared against another copy, an unresolved V gene accounts for under half, and the cause of the remainder is not known. Counted in this sample were approximately 100,000 clones; 94% of them appeared once. The top ten clonotypes cover roughly 0.9% of the sample. The starting material was peripheral blood, obtained before pregnancy. The origin of the receptors is a female donor with multiple sclerosis, enrolled in a pregnancy study.

The chain employs TRBV7-6 and TRBJ1-3, with D unclear. This CDR3 has 13 amino acids. Germline V gives CDR1 SGHVS, CDR2 FNYEAQ. The V end lost 5 bases, the J end lost 6 bases, and 11 bases lay between the germline ends. For the CDR3, the DNA is TGTGCCAGCAGCCTCTCCCCAGAAAACACCATATATTTT. It yields the protein CASSLSPENTIYF.

This chain uses TRBV7-8 with TRBJ2-2; D gene ambiguous. The V gene lost 3 bases and the J gene lost 2 bases, with 13 bases spanning the gap. The CDR3 has 16 residues. Per the germline V gene, CDR1 is SGHVS and CDR2 is FQNEAQ. CDR3 nucleotide sequence: TGTGCCAGCAGCTTTTTTTATCAGGTTAACACCGGGGAGCTGTTTTTT. Translation gives CASSFFYQVNTGELFF.

The CDR3: CSVEILAGYDEQFF. In nucleotides, the CDR3 is TGCAGCGTTGAGATCCTAGCGGGGTACGATGAGCAGTTCTTC. The genes are TRBV29-1 and TRBJ2-1; 9 bases agree with TRBD2. This CDR3 region has 14 residues. V trimming: 3 bases; J trimming: 8 bases; junction bases outside the gene matches: 8. Germline values: CDR1 SQVTM, CDR2 ANQGSEA.

The chain joins TRBV19 to TRBJ1-1, with D tentatively TRBD1 (6 bases). The length of the CDR3 is 14 residues. Trimming removed 5 bases from V and 3 bases from J, with 13 bases in between. From germline, CDR1 is LNHDA and CDR2 SQIVND (reference sequence). The CDR3 is CASSHRESDTEAFF. The CDR3 DNA reads as TGTGCCAGTAGTCACAGGGAATCGGACACTGAAGCTTTCTTT.

This clone occurred a few times. The chain joins TRBV30 to TRBJ2-7; 10 bases are shared with TRBD1. Losses at the gene ends were 7 bases for V and 2 bases for J; bases not matched to a gene: 8. This CDR3 is built from 14 residues. From germline, CDR1 is GTSNPN and CDR2 SVGIG (reference sequence). CDR3 coding DNA: TGTGCCTCCTCCCAAGGGACAGGGGCCTACGAGCAGTACTTC. Residues: CASSQGTGAYEQYF.

In its sample, this clone was seen many times. The chain combines TRBV27 with TRBJ2-7; 10 bases line up with TRBD2. This CDR3 region has 15 residues. Germline V gene sequence: CDR1 MNHEY, CDR2 SMNVEV (reference sequence). V shed 2 bases, J shed 5 bases, and the junction held 6 bases outside the gene matches. CDR3 sequence (DNA): TGTGCCAGCAGTTTACGAGCGGGAGGGAATAACGAGCAGTACTTC. It yields the protein CASSLRAGGNNEQYF.

The chain combines TRBV25-1 with TRBJ1-1, with unresolved D. CDR3 length equals 13 residues. Germline loops: CDR1 MGHDK, CDR2 SYGVNS. V gave up 2 bases and J gave up 1 base, with 5 bases separating them. The CDR3 DNA is TGTGCCAGCAGTGAACATAGGAACACTGAAGCTTTCTTT. It codes for CASSEHRNTEAFF.

The V gene is TRBV4-1, the J gene TRBJ1-3; no reliable D call. Per germline, CDR1 MGHRA and CDR2 YSYEKL. V was pared by 0 bases and J by 2 bases, with 11 bases between. The CDR3 consists of 16 residues. CDR3 protein: CASSQERALAGNTIYF. The CDR3 DNA follows: TGCGCCAGCAGCCAAGAGAGGGCTTTAGCTGGAAACACCATATATTTT.

The chain couples TRBV6-1 to TRBJ1-5; D may be TRBD1 (6 bases). V was pared by 0 bases and J by 3 bases, with 12 bases between. Germline CDR1 is MNHNS and CDR2 is SASEGT. This CDR3 has 16 residues. The CDR3 is CASSEAGRGPNQPQHF. In nucleotides, the CDR3 is TGTGCCAGCAGTGAAGCGGGCAGGGGACCCAATCAGCCCCAGCATTTT.

This chain joins TRBV7-9 and TRBJ2-5; D is undetermined. Trimming removed 5 bases from V and 1 base from J, with 8 bases in between. CDR3 length: 13 amino acids. The germline gives CDR1 SEHNR, CDR2 FQNEAQ (reference sequence). Here the CDR3 DNA reads TGTGCCAGCAGCGATAGCAGCCAAGAGACCCAGTACTTC. Translated, it gives CASSDSSQETQYF.

This chain links TRBV19 with TRBJ2-7, with 7 bases lining up with TRBD2. This CDR3 has 13 amino acids. The germline V gene encodes CDR1 LNHDA and CDR2 SQIVND (reference sequence). V dropped 1 base and J dropped 9; count of bases not matched to a gene: 6. CDR3 nucleotides: TGTGCCAGTAGTATAGTCGAAGCGGGAAGGCAGTACTTC. Its translation is CASSIVEAGRQYF.

The chain is built from TRBV4-3 and TRBJ2-7, with 7 bases aligning to TRBD2. The CDR3 sequence is 15 residues long. Germline loops: CDR1 LGHNA, CDR2 YSLEER. V trimming: 0 bases; J trimming: 2 bases; junction bases outside the gene matches: 4. The CDR3 sequence: CASSQDSSGAYEQYF. The CDR3 DNA sequence: TGCGCCAGCAGCCAAGACTCGAGCGGGGCCTACGAGCAGTACTTC.

The chain couples TRBV27 to TRBJ2-4; no firm D call. The ends were cut back, 11 bases at V and 0 bases at J, with 8 bases in the middle. The CDR3 consists of 12 residues. Germline CDR1 reads MNHEY; CDR2 reads SMNVEV (reference sequence). For the CDR3, the DNA is TGTGCCGTAAATTTAGCCAAAAACATTCAGTACTTC. Protein: CAVNLAKNIQYF.

This clone was detected only a few times. The DNA of the CDR3 is TGTGCCAGCAGTCCAGGGACAGGGAGGTATGGCTACACCTTC. It codes for CASSPGTGRYGYTF. This rearrangement joins TRBV27 to TRBJ1-2, with 9 bases identical to TRBD1. The CDR3 runs 14 residues. Germline-derived CDR1 and CDR2 are MNHEY and SMNVEV (reference sequence). J gave up 5 bases and V 5 bases, and 6 bases lay outside the gene matches.

This clone was observed once. The rearrangement uses TRBV15 and TRBJ1-5; tentative D call: TRBD1 (5 bases). CDR1 and CDR2 (germline): LNHNV, YYDKDF (reference sequence). This CDR3 contains 18 residues. With 0 bases removed from V and 2 bases from J, the gap between germline ends came to 17 bases. CDR3 amino acids: CATSRDLEGAWGNQPQHF. CDR3 nucleotide sequence: TGTGCCACCAGCAGAGATTTGGAAGGGGCCTGGGGCAATCAGCCCCAGCATTTT.

The chain has TRBV27 and TRBJ1-2, with D possibly matching TRBD1 (5 bases). The CDR3 contains 15 residues. Germline CDR1 and CDR2: MNHEY and SMNVEV (reference sequence). Trimming removed 5 bases from V and 8 bases from J, with 21 bases in between. The CDR3 DNA is TGTGCCAGCAGTCCCGGGGACCTCCTCCGGGAGGGCTACACCTTC. Its translation is CASSPGDLLREGYTF.

V and J are TRBV4-2 and TRBJ2-3, with TRBD2 matching over 9 bases. This CDR3 is built from 19 residues. Germline lookup yields CDR1 LGHNA and CDR2 YNFKEQ. Trimming removed 2 bases from V and 0 bases from J; junction bases left unmatched: 12. CDR3 sequence reads: CASSQLPPGLAASTDTQYF. In nucleotides, the CDR3 is TGTGCCAGCAGCCAACTCCCCCCGGGACTAGCAGCGAGCACAGATACGCAGTATTTT.

The chain combines TRBV28 with TRBJ2-7; TRBD1 might be the D (6 bases). The CDR3 is 13 amino acids. The germline V gene encodes CDR1 MDHEN and CDR2 SYDVKM. Between the trimmed V and J ends, which lost 3 bases and 4 bases, there was a span of 10 bases. CDR3 nucleotides: TGTGCCAGCAGTTTCGTGGGGGCATACGAGCAGTACTTC. Amino acids: CASSFVGAYEQYF. The full variable domain, in which reference TRBV28 and TRBJ2-7 provide the parts outside the CDR3, is DVKVTQSSRYLVKRTGEKVFLECVQDMDHENMFWYRQDPGLGLRLIYFSYDVKMKEKGDIPEGYSVSREKKERFSLILESASTNQTSMYLCASSFVGAYEQYFGPGTRLTVT.

The rearrangement joins TRBV19 to TRBJ1-2; D remains unclear. The CDR3 consists of 11 residues. Germline CDR1 LNHDA, CDR2 SQIVND (reference sequence). V lost 1 base to trimming and J lost 7 bases, with 4 bases between them. CDR3 nucleotides: TGTGCCAGTAGTATAGGGGCTGGCTACACCTTC. The encoded protein is CASSIGAGYTF.

The V gene is TRBV29-1, the J gene TRBJ2-1; 8 bases agree with TRBD2. V lost 4 bases and J lost 5; bases outside the gene matches: 4. There are 13 residues in the CDR3. Germline V gene sequence: CDR1 SQVTM, CDR2 ANQGSEA. CDR3 sequence: CSVGAGGNNEQFF. Here the CDR3 DNA reads TGCAGCGTTGGGGCGGGAGGCAACAATGAGCAGTTCTTC.

Comment on this clone: Additional DNA sequences in this sample encode the identical CDR3. The chain combines TRBV11-2 with TRBJ2-7; no clear D gene. CDR1 is SGHAT and CDR2 is FQNNGV in the germline V gene. This CDR3 region has 12 residues. V was shortened by 3 bases and J by 4 bases, with 7 bases between the two germline ends. The CDR3 spells CASSFSLYEQYF. DNA for the CDR3: TGTGCCAGCAGCTTTTCTCTATACGAGCAGTACTTC. The full variable domain, in which reference TRBV11-2 and TRBJ2-7 provide the parts outside the CDR3, is EAGVAQSPRYKIIEKRQSVAFWCNPISGHATLYWYQQILGQGPKLLIQFQNNGVVDDSQLPKDRFSAERLKGVDSTLKIQPAKLEDSAVYLCASSFSLYEQYFGPGTRLTVT.

The CDR3 nucleotides are TGTGCCAGCAGCCCCACGACGGGACTAGCACTCAATGAGCAGTTCTTC. It yields the protein CASSPTTGLALNEQFF. The chain couples TRBV11-2 to TRBJ2-1; 9 bases map to TRBD2. V dropped 5 bases and J dropped 6; count of bases not matched to a gene: 11. Germline V CDR1 and CDR2: SGHAT, FQNNGV. CDR3 size: 16 residues.

This clone was recorded a few times. V gene TRBV28 combines with J gene TRBJ2-7; 8 bases are a match to TRBD1. V was clipped by 4 bases and J by 6 bases; unmatched bases: 11. Germline V gives CDR1 MDHEN, CDR2 SYDVKM. The CDR3 runs to 15 residues. The CDR3 loop reads CASSSTQGALGEQYF. The CDR3 bases are TGTGCCAGCAGTTCGACCCAGGGGGCGCTGGGCGAGCAGTACTTC.

The rearrangement joins TRBV11-1 to TRBJ2-3; no clear D gene. CDR1 and CDR2 from the germline V gene are SGHAT and FQDESV (reference sequence). Between the trimmed V and J ends, which lost 2 bases and 6 bases, there was a span of 6 bases. This CDR3 comprises 12 residues. CDR3 in amino acids: CASSLNRDTQYF. For the CDR3, the DNA is TGTGCCAGCAGCTTAAATCGGGATACGCAGTATTTT.

The V and J genes are TRBV5-8 and TRBJ2-5; D may be TRBD1 (7 bases). Trimming took 4 bases from V and 4 from J, leaving 17 bases between them. There are 15 residues in the CDR3. CDR1 SGHTS and CDR2 YDEGEE come from the germline V gene. CDR3 DNA: TGTGCCAGCAGCCCCCCGACAGGGAGGTCAGAGACCCAGTACTTC. It specifies CASSPPTGRSETQYF.

The genes are TRBV27 and TRBJ2-7; 10 bases agree with TRBD1. Germline V lookup: CDR1 MNHEY, CDR2 SMNVEV (reference sequence). V was pared by 4 bases and J by 6 bases, with 9 bases of the junction left unmatched. The CDR3 is 15 residues long. The CDR3 DNA is TGTGCCAGCAGTTCCCGGACAGGGGGTGCTGGCGAGCAGTACTTC. Translating it yields CASSSRTGGAGEQYF.

The V gene is TRBV2, the J gene TRBJ2-7, with 8 bases fitting TRBD2. The trim removed 6 bases at V and 6 bases at J, leaving 13 bases unmatched. CDR1 and CDR2 from the germline V gene are SNHLY and FYNNEI. There are 15 residues in the CDR3. This CDR3 is CASRVDSGTRSEQYF. The CDR3 DNA is TGTGCCAGCAGGGTGGATAGCGGGACAAGATCCGAGCAGTACTTC.

J is TRBJ2-7 and V is TRBV5-8; TRBD1 matches 8 bases. Germline values: CDR1 SGHTS, CDR2 YDEGEE. The CDR3 totals 15 residues. V shed 0 bases, J shed 3 bases, and the junction held 5 bases outside the gene matches. CDR3 residues: CASSLASGTGYEQYF. The CDR3 DNA sequence: TGTGCCAGCAGCTTGGCCTCGGGGACAGGCTACGAGCAGTACTTC.

This clone occurred once. The rearrangement links TRBV7-9 to TRBJ1-2, with TRBD1 identical over 9 bases. With V trimmed by 3 bases and J by 3 bases, 8 bases remained unmatched. In germline, CDR1 is SEHNR, CDR2 FQNEAQ (reference sequence). The CDR3 runs 16 residues. CDR3 region: CASSFERTGDDYGYTF. The CDR3, as DNA: TGTGCCAGCAGCTTCGAGCGGACAGGGGATGACTATGGCTACACCTTC.

The chain recombines TRBV29-1 with TRBJ1-2; 7 nucleotides align to TRBD1. The germline CDR1 and CDR2 sequences are SQVTM and ANQGSEA. This CDR3 contains 15 residues. J was trimmed by 3 bases and V by 3 bases; bases with no gene match: 10. CDR3 protein: CSVDPWQGGDYGYTF. CDR3 bases: TGCAGCGTTGATCCATGGCAGGGGGGTGACTATGGCTACACCTTC.

The chain combines TRBV4-3 with TRBJ2-3; 8 nucleotides line up with TRBD2. The V and J ends lost 0 bases and 7 bases, in that order; junction bases with no gene match: 9. CDR1 and CDR2 from the germline V gene are LGHNA and YSLEER. CDR3 size: 16 residues. The CDR3 sequence is CASSQEITGGLNTQYF. CDR3 sequence (DNA): TGCGCCAGCAGCCAAGAAATTACGGGGGGGTTGAATACGCAGTATTTT.

This rearrangement joins TRBV19 to TRBJ2-1; 13 bases align to TRBD2. Germline V gene sequence: CDR1 LNHDA, CDR2 SQIVND (reference sequence). Unmatched junction bases numbered 8, after V lost 5 bases and J lost 7 bases. The CDR3 is 16 residues long. Here the CDR3 DNA reads TGTGCCAGTAGTGTCGGACTAGCGGGAGTGGGGAATGAGCAGTTCTTC. Translating it yields CASSVGLAGVGNEQFF.